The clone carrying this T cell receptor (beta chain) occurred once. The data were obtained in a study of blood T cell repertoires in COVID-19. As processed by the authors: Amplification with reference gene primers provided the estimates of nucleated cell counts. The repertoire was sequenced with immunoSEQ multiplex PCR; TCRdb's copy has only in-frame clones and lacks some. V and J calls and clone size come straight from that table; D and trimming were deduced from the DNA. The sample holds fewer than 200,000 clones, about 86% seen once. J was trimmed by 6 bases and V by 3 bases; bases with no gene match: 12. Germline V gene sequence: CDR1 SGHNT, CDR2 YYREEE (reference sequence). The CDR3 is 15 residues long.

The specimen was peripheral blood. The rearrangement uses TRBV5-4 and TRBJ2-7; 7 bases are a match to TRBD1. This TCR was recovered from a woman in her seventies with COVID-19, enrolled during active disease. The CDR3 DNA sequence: TGTGCCAGCAGCTCCCAGTCGGGACAGTTGTTCGAGCAGTACTTC. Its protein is CASSSQSGQLFEQYF.